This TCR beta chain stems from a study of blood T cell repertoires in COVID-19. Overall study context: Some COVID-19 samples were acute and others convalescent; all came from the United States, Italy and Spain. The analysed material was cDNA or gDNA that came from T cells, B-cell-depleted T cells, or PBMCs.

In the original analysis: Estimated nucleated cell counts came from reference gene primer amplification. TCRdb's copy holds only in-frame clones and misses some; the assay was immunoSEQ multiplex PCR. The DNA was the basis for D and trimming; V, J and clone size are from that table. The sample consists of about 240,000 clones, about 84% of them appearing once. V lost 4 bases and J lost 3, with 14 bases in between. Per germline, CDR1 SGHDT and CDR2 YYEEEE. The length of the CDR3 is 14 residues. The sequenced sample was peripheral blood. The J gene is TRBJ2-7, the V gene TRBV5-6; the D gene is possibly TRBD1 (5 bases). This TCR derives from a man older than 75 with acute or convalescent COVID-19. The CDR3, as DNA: TGTGCCAGCAGCCCGGTGGGGCAGGACTACGAGCAGTACTTC. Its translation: CASSPVGQDYEQYF.